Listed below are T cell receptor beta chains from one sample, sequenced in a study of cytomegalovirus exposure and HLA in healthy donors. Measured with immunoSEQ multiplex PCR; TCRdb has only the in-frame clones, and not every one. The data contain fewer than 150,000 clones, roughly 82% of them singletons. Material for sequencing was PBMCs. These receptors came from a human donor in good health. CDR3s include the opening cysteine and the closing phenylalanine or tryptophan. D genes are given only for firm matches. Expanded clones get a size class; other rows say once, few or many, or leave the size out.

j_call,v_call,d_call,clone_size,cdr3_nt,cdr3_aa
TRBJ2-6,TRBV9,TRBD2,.,TGTGCCAGCAGCGTCCCTAGCGGGAGGTCCTTAGCTGGGGCCAACGTCCTGACTTTC,CASSVPSGRSLAGANVLTF
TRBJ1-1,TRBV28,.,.,TGTGCCAGCACAGGGAGGAGGTTGAACACTGAAGCTTTCTTT,CASTGRRLNTEAFF
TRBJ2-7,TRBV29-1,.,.,TGCAGCGGGGAACAGGGACGGGTGCAGTACTTC,CSGEQGRVQYF
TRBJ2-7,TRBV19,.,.,TGTGCCAGTAGTATCTTGCCGACGGCGGCTGGCTACGAGCAGTACTTC,CASSILPTAAGYEQYF
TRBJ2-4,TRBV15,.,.,TGTGCCACCAGCAGAGGGGGGCAAAACATTCAGTACTTC,CATSRGGQNIQYF
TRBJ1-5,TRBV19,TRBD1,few,TGTGCCAGTAGTATAGCTGGGACAGGGGGTGCTCAGCCCCAGCATTTT,CASSIAGTGGAQPQHF
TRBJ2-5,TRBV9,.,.,TGTGCCAGCAGCACCCGTGAGGACTCGATGGGGACCCAGTACTTC,CASSTREDSMGTQYF
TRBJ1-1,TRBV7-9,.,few,TGTGCCAGCAGCTTAGCCGGACAGAAACGTCTGGGAGCTTTCTTT,CASSLAGQKRLGAFF
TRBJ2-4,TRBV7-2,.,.,TGTGCCAGCAGCGCCTCCCAGAGAAACAGTCAGTACTTC,CASSASQRNSQYF
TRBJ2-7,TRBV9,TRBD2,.,TGTGCCAGCAGCGAGGGACTAGCGGGAGAACTGGACTACGAGCAGTACTTC,CASSEGLAGELDYEQYF
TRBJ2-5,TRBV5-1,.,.,TGCGCCAGCAGCCCGGACTCCGGACGAGAGACCCAGTACTTC,CASSPDSGRETQYF
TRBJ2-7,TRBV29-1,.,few,TGCAGCGTTGAAAGCGGCTACGAGCAGTACTTC,CSVESGYEQYF
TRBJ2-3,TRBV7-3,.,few,TGTGCCAGCAGCTTAAGTCCGCTCGGAGGGCCAGATACGCAGTATTTT,CASSLSPLGGPDTQYF
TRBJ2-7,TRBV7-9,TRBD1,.,TGTGCCAGCAGCACCCGACAGGGGTTATCGTACGAGCAGTACTTC,CASSTRQGLSYEQYF
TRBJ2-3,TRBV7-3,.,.,TGTGCCAGCAGCCCCCAGGGGAATTCTGTTCCAGATACGCAGTATTTT,CASSPQGNSVPDTQYF
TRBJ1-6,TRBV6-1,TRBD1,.,TGTGCCAGCAGTTCTGGGACAGGGGATAATTCACCCCTCCACTTT,CASSSGTGDNSPLHF
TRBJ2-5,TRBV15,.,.,TGTGCCACCAGCGAAAGCGACCCGACAGCAGAGACCCAGTACTTC,CATSESDPTAETQYF
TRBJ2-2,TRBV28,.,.,TGTGCCAGCGGGAGAACTAGCACCGGGGAGCTGTTTTTT,CASGRTSTGELFF
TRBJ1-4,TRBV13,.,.,TGTGCCAGCAGTCTACAAGCGGGTGAAAAACTGTTTTTT,CASSLQAGEKLFF
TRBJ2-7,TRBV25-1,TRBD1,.,TGTGCCAGCAGTGGGGGGGGACAGGGGCCCCCCTACGAGCAGTACTTC,CASSGGGQGPPYEQYF
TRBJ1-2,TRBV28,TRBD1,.,TGTGCCAGCAGACGAACTGACAGGGTTTGGGTCTACACCTTC,CASRRTDRVWVYTF
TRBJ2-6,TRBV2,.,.,TGTGCCACCCCTAGCTTATACAGCTCCTCTGGGGCCAACGTCCTGACTTTC,CATPSLYSSSGANVLTF
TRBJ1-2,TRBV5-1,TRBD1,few,TGCGCCAGCAGCTTGGATTCCGGACAGGTCTACACCTTC,CASSLDSGQVYTF
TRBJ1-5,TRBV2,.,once,TGTGCCAGCAGAACAGGGAAGTCGGGCAATCAGCCCCAGCATTTT,CASRTGKSGNQPQHF
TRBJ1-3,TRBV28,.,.,TGTGCCAGCTACCGCCGGGGGGGCTCTGGAAACACCATATATTTT,CASYRRGGSGNTIYF
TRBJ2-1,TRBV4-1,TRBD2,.,TGCGCCAGCAGCCAAGTCGTTCCTAGCGGGAGTCCCCATGAGCAGTTCTTC,CASSQVVPSGSPHEQFF
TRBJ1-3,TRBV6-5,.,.,TGTGCCAGCAGTTCGCCGACGGCTAGCTCTGGAAACACCATATATTTT,CASSSPTASSGNTIYF
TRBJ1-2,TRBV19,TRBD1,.,TGTGCCAGTAGTCGGGACAGGGCGATGAGCTCGCATGGCTACACCTTC,CASSRDRAMSSHGYTF
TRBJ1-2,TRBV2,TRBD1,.,TGTGCCAGCACCTACGACAGGGGAACTAACTATGGCTACACCTTC,CASTYDRGTNYGYTF
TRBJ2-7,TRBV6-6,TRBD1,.,TGTGCCAGCAAGAACCCCGGGACAGAACTCTACGAGCAGTACTTC,CASKNPGTELYEQYF
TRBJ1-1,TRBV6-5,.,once,TGTGCCAGCAGCCCACAGGCACTGAACACTGAAGCTTTCTTT,CASSPQALNTEAFF
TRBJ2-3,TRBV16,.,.,TGTGCCAGCAGCCTGTACACAGATACGCAGTATTTT,CASSLYTDTQYF
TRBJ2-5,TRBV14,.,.,TGTGCCAGCAGCCAGCAGACAGGCCGGGAGACCCAGTACTTC,CASSQQTGRETQYF
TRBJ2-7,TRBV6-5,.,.,TGTGCCAGCAGTTCCCCAGGGGAGCAGTACTTC,CASSSPGEQYF
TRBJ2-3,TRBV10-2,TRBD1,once,TGCGCCAGCAGTGTACAGGGGTTCCGGACAGATACGCAGTATTTT,CASSVQGFRTDTQYF
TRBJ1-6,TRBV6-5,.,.,TGTGCCAGCAGTTACCTTGGGGCTCCCGCACGACCCCTCCACTTT,CASSYLGAPARPLHF
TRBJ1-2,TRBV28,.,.,TGTGCCAGCAGGGGCCCAGGGAAGGGCTATGGCTACACCTTC,CASRGPGKGYGYTF
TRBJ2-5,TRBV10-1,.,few,TGCGCCAGCAGTGAGTCTGGGGGCGGGGAGACCCAGTACTTC,CASSESGGGETQYF